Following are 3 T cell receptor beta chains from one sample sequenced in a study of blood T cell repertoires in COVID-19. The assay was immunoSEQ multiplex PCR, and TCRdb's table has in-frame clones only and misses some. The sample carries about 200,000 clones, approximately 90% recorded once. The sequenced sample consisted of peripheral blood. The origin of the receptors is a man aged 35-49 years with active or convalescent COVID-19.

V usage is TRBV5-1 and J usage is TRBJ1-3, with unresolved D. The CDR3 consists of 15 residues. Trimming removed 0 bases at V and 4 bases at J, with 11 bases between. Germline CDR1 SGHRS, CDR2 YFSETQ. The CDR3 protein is CASSLEEGAGNTIYF. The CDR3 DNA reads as TGCGCCAGCAGCTTGGAAGAGGGCGCCGGAAACACCATATATTTT.

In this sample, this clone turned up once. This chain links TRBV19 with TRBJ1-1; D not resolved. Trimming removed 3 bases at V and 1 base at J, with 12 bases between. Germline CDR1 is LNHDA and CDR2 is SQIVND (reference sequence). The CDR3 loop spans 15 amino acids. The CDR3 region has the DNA TGTGCCAGTAGTATCTCCCGGGATCGGAACACTGAAGCTTTCTTT. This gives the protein CASSISRDRNTEAFF.

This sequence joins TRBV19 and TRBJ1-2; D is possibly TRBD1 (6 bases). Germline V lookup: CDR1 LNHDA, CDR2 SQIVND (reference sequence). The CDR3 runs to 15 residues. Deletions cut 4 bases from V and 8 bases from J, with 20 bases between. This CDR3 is CASSTNRDILRGYTF. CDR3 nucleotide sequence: TGTGCCAGTAGTACCAACCGGGACATTCTCAGGGGCTACACCTTC.